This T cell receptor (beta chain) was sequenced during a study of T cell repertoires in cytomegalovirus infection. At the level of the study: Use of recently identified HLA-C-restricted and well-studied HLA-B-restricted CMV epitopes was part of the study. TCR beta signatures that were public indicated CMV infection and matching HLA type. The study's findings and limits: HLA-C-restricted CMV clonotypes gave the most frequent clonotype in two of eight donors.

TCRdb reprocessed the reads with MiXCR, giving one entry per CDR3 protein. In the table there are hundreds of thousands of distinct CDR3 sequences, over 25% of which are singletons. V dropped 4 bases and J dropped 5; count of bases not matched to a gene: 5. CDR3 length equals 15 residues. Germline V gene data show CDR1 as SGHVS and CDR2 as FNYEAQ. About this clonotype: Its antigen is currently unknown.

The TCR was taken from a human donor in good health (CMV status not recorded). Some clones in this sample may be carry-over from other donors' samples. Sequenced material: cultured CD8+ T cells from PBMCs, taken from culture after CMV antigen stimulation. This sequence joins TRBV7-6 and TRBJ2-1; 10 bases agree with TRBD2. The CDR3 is CASSSLAGVDNEQFF. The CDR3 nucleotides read TGTGCCAGCAGCTCCCTAGCGGGGGTCGACAATGAGCAGTTCTTC. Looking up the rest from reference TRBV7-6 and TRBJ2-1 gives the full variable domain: GAGVSQSPRYKVTKRGQDVALRCDPISGHVSLYWYRQALGQGPEFLTYFNYEAQQDKSGLPNDRFSAERPEGSISTLTIQRTEQRDSAMYRCASSSLAGVDNEQFFGPGTRLTVL.